What follows are 13 T cell receptor beta chains derived from one specimen sequenced in a study of post-analysis software for immune sequencing data (dated by TCRdb to between 2014 and 2016). Beyond this particular receptor, the publication reports: Roughly 5 TRBV segments, including TRBV5-6, TRBV5-1 and TRBV20-1, were significantly more frequent in patients than controls.

Their specific antigens are unknown. The library was made by PCR. The instrument was an Illumina HiSeq 2500. To reduce PCR and sequencing biases, unique molecular identifiers were built into the TCR beta cDNA libraries. TCRdb reran the public reads through fastp at Q25 and MiXCR, keeping productive beta chains. Each CDR3 protein appears once, grouped with its most common genes and DNA. The table for this sample lists about 460,000 distinct CDR3 sequences; around 40% of them were counted only once. The ten largest clones add up to over 10% of the sample. Specimen: blood. The receptors were gathered from a girl aged 10-17 years with multiple sclerosis.

This clonotype was recorded a few times. The genes are TRBV6-4 and TRBJ2-1, with TRBD1 matching 7 bases. Per germline, CDR1 MRHNA and CDR2 SNTAGT. V gave up 6 bases and J gave up 6 bases; unmatched junction bases: 8. The CDR3 extends over 14 amino acids. CDR3 nucleotide sequence: TGTGCCAGCAGCCAGACAGGGACGGGCAATGAGCAGTTCTTC. It is translated as CASSQTGTGNEQFF.

This chain joins TRBV24-1 and TRBJ1-2; the D gene is possibly TRBD1 (6 bases). V dropped 5 bases and J dropped 0 bases, with 15 bases sitting between them. Germline values: CDR1 KGHDR, CDR2 SFDVKD. This CDR3 contains 16 residues. Written as DNA, the CDR3 is TGTGCCACCAGTGCCGTGGGGGCCCTAGCTAACTATGGCTACACCTTC. Translation gives CATSAVGALANYGYTF.

The V call is TRBV5-1, the J call TRBJ2-7, with TRBD1 identical over 8 bases. Germline V gives CDR1 SGHRS, CDR2 YFSETQ. Trimming took 4 bases from V and 2 from J; bases not matched to a gene: 8. CDR3 length: 15 residues. CDR3 coding DNA: TGCGCCAGCAGCGCAGCCAGGGGGCCTCCCTACGAGCAGTACTTC. Protein sequence: CASSAARGPPYEQYF.

The chain joins TRBV6-2 or TRBV6-3 to TRBJ1-2; 7 bases are shared with TRBD1. V lost 6 bases and J lost 9; bases outside the gene matches: 7. The CDR3 contains 12 residues. CDR1 is MNHEY, CDR2 SVGEGT, per germline. The CDR3 DNA is TGTGCCAGCAGGACTACAGGGGAGAGCTACACCTTC. This gives the protein CASRTTGESYTF.

This clonotype was counted only a few times. The chain couples TRBV15 to TRBJ2-7, with D possibly matching TRBD1 (6 bases). This CDR3 region has 14 residues. Trimming stripped 2 bases from V and 3 bases from J, with 11 bases between. CDR1 LNHNV and CDR2 YYDKDF come from the germline V gene (reference sequence). The CDR3 nucleotides read TGTGCCACCAGCAGATTCAGGGGTGTCTACGAGCAGTACTTC. Protein sequence: CATSRFRGVYEQYF.

This clonotype was observed once. V gene TRBV20-1 combines with J gene TRBJ1-1; possibly TRBD1 for D (6 bases). From germline, CDR1 is DFQATT and CDR2 SNEGSKA (reference sequence). This CDR3 has 14 amino acids. V lost 0 bases and J 2 bases, leaving 10 bases between the germline ends. The DNA of the CDR3 is TGCAGTGCTAGAGATCTACAGGGAAACACTGAAGCTTTCTTT. It specifies CSARDLQGNTEAFF.

A few counts support this clonotype. J is TRBJ2-1 and V is TRBV7-2; 7 nucleotides agree with TRBD2. This CDR3 is built from 15 residues. The V gene's germline CDR1 is SGHTA and CDR2 FQGNSA. J was trimmed by 3 bases and V by 3 bases; bases with no gene match: 5. The CDR3 region is CASSFSGLLYNEQFF. The CDR3 DNA is TGTGCCAGCAGCTTCTCGGGACTACTCTACAATGAGCAGTTCTTC. The whole variable domain, filled in from reference TRBV7-2 and TRBJ2-1, reads GAGVSQSPSNKVTEKGKDVELRCDPISGHTALYWYRQSLGQGLEFLIYFQGNSAPDKSGLPSDRFSAERTGGSVSTLTIQRTQQEDSAVYLCASSFSGLLYNEQFFGPGTRLTVL.

As regards this clonotype: Relative to the germline gene, one junction end is altered; a read error may explain this. The CDR3 DNA sequence: TGCGCCAGCAGCCAAGATTGGTCTAATCTATACAATGAGCGGTTCTTC. It encodes CASSQDWSNLYNERFF. This sequence joins TRBV4-1 and TRBJ2-1; D remains ambiguous. CDR3 size: 16 residues. Per the germline V gene, CDR1 is MGHRA and CDR2 is YSYEKL.

The table lists this clonotype with a few counts. The rearrangement uses TRBV28 and TRBJ1-2, with 8 bases that match TRBD1. Trimming at V came to 5 bases and at J to 3 bases, leaving 11 bases not matched to a gene. There are 16 residues in the CDR3. Germline lookup yields CDR1 MDHEN and CDR2 SYDVKM. DNA of the CDR3: TGTGCCAGCAGTCGACCTCGCGGACAGGGTTACTATGGCTACACCTTC. Translated, it gives CASSRPRGQGYYGYTF.

J is TRBJ2-4 and V is TRBV7-2; maybe TRBD2 (6 bases). The V end was cut by 1 base, the J end by 0 bases, with 10 bases between. The CDR3 has 16 residues. Per the germline V gene, CDR1 is SGHTA and CDR2 is FQGNSA. The CDR3 protein is CASSLVPGVAKNIQYF. CDR3 bases: TGTGCCAGCAGCTTAGTTCCGGGGGTAGCCAAAAACATTCAGTACTTC.

V is TRBV15 and J is TRBJ1-1, with 7 positions matching TRBD1. The ends lost 2 bases at V and 1 base at J; junction bases unmatched: 4. Germline CDR1 reads LNHNV; CDR2 reads YYDKDF (reference sequence). This CDR3 is 15 amino acids long. CDR3 sequence reads: CATSRSGTANTEAFF. As DNA, the CDR3 is TGTGCCACCAGCAGATCCGGGACAGCGAACACTGAAGCTTTCTTT.

This chain links TRBV19 with TRBJ1-5; TRBD1 matches 11 bases. This CDR3 region has 14 residues. J was trimmed by 7 bases and V by 5 bases; bases with no gene match: 4. The germline gives CDR1 LNHDA, CDR2 SQIVND (reference sequence). The chain's CDR3 is CASSGQGAEQPQHF. The CDR3 DNA follows: TGTGCCAGTAGTGGACAGGGGGCAGAACAGCCCCAGCATTTT.

This chain uses TRBV2 with TRBJ2-7; maybe TRBD2 (6 bases). V dropped 5 bases and J dropped 3 bases, with 29 bases sitting between them. The CDR3 contains 19 residues. The germline V gene encodes CDR1 SNHLY and CDR2 FYNNEI. The CDR3 spells CASSKEGAGGTPVFYEQYF. CDR3 DNA sequence: TGTGCCAGCAGTAAGGAGGGAGCAGGAGGGACCCCGGTTTTCTACGAGCAGTACTTC.